One sample yielded the 22 T cell receptor beta chains listed below, sequenced in a study of vaccination effects on CD4 cells after COVID-19. CD4+ T cells specific for antigen were expanded with viral peptide pools by the ViraFEST assay before sequencing. The culture ran for about 10 days, and then CD4+ T cells were isolated. The study found no prior SARS-CoV-2 infection in the vaccine recipients, who tested negative for nucleocapsid antibodies. TCRdb keeps only in-frame clones here, not all; method: immunoSEQ multiplex PCR. The sample lists 65,000 to 90,000 clones; 78% were seen once. No antigen has been identified for these receptors. Sequenced here: CD4+ T cells from PBMCs cultured with SARS-CoV-2 spike peptides, sampled before COVID-19 vaccination. The receptors were sampled from a human donor who received a COVID-19 vaccine.

In its sample, this clone was seen once. The V call is TRBV5-4, the J call TRBJ2-3, with 9 bases identical to TRBD1. The germline V gene encodes CDR1 SGHNT and CDR2 YYREEE (reference sequence). This CDR3 has 15 amino acids. The V segment lost 2 bases and the J segment 6 bases; nucleotides outside the gene matches: 7. CDR3 loop: CASSLQTGGPDTQYF. DNA for the CDR3: TGTGCCAGCAGCTTACAGACAGGGGGTCCGGATACGCAGTATTTT. The variable domain in full, completed from reference TRBV5-4 and TRBJ2-3, reads ETGVTQSPTHLIKTRGQQVTLRCSSQSGHNTVSWYQQALGQGPQFIFQYYREEENGRGNFPPRFSGLQFPNYSSELNVNALELDDSALYLCASSLQTGGPDTQYFGPGTRLTVL.

In this sample, this clone turned up once. The chain has TRBV5-4 and TRBJ2-1; 9 bases are a match to TRBD2. With 4 bases clipped from V and 9 bases from J, the junction kept 20 bases outside the gene matches. The germline V gene has CDR1 SGHNT and CDR2 YYREEE (reference sequence). This CDR3 comprises 18 residues. DNA for the CDR3: TGTGCCAGCAGCCACGTAGCTAGCGGGATCGGAGTCGGACCTGAGCAGTTCTTC. Its translation: CASSHVASGIGVGPEQFF.

The rearrangement links TRBV3-1 (or the pseudogene TRBV3-2) to TRBJ1-5; D ambiguous. The CDR3 covers 15 residues. Deletions cut 1 base from V and 0 bases from J, with 7 bases between. The germline CDR1 and CDR2 sequences are LGHDT and YNNKEL (reference sequence). CDR3 protein: CASSQGHFSNQPQHF. The CDR3 coding sequence is TGTGCCAGCAGCCAAGGACATTTTAGCAATCAGCCCCAGCATTTT.

The V and J genes are TRBV12-5 and TRBJ1-6, with 9 bases that match TRBD1. This CDR3 region has 15 residues. Per germline, CDR1 LGHNT and CDR2 FRNRAP. J lost 5 bases, V lost 6 bases, and 5 bases had no gene match. The CDR3 DNA follows: TGTGCTAGTGGACTCGGACAGGGGCATAATTCACCCCTCCACTTT. Translation: CASGLGQGHNSPLHF.

Written as DNA, the CDR3 is TGTGCCAGCAGCGGAGGACTAGCGGGGGGAAGTAATACGCAGTATTTT. Amino acids: CASSGGLAGGSNTQYF. V usage is TRBV9 and J usage is TRBJ2-3; 14 bases align to TRBD2. Germline CDR1 and CDR2: SGDLS and YYNGEE. There are 16 residues in the CDR3. J was trimmed by 7 bases and V by 3 bases; bases with no gene match: 7.

This clone was picked up a small number of times. This CDR3 reads CASSPDISYGNEQFF. In DNA form, the CDR3 reads TGTGCCAGCAGCCCGGACATCTCATACGGGAATGAGCAGTTCTTC. The V and J genes are TRBV9 and TRBJ2-1; D is possibly TRBD1 (5 bases). Germline CDR1 SGDLS, CDR2 YYNGEE. The ends were cut back, 4 bases at V and 7 bases at J, with 18 bases in the middle. The CDR3 is 15 amino acids.

The chain links TRBV9 to TRBJ1-3; unclear D gene. V lost 0 bases and J 2 bases, leaving 6 bases between the germline ends. The CDR3 is made up of 14 amino acids. Germline CDR1 and CDR2: SGDLS and YYNGEE. The CDR3 spells CASSVVSAGNTIYF. In DNA, the CDR3 is TGTGCCAGCAGCGTAGTCTCGGCTGGAAACACCATATATTTT.

This clone appeared once. The CDR3 region has the DNA TGCGCCAGCAGCGTGGGACAGCCAACGACCACCCAAGAGACCCAGTACTTC. It yields the protein CASSVGQPTTTQETQYF. The rearrangement uses TRBV4-1 and TRBJ2-5, with 7 bases that match TRBD1. The trim removed 5 bases at V and 1 base at J, leaving 13 bases unmatched. CDR1 is MGHRA and CDR2 is YSYEKL in the germline V gene. The CDR3 sequence is 17 residues long.

The V call is TRBV3-1 (or the pseudogene TRBV3-2), the J call TRBJ1-2; possible D gene TRBD1, 6 bases. Germline V gives CDR1 LGHDT, CDR2 YNNKEL (reference sequence). The CDR3 length is 14 residues. With 2 bases removed from V and 2 bases from J, the gap between germline ends came to 9 bases. CDR3 nucleotides: TGTGCCAGCAGCCAACAGGGGAGAAACTATGGCTACACCTTC. Encoded protein: CASSQQGRNYGYTF.

This clone occurred a few times. J is TRBJ1-2 and V is TRBV6-5; no clear D gene. The CDR3 totals 13 residues. V was trimmed by 4 bases and J by 8 bases, leaving 14 bases between them. Germline CDR1 MNHEY, CDR2 SVGAGI. CDR3 sequence: CASSSRQRQGYTF. The DNA for the CDR3 is TGTGCCAGCAGTTCTCGCCAACGTCAGGGCTACACCTTC.

The V call is TRBV12-3 or TRBV12-4, the J call TRBJ2-3; D gene unclear. The length of the CDR3 is 13 residues. Trimming shortened V by 7 bases and J by 2 bases, and 10 bases separated the two germline ends. This chain's CDR3 is CASTQHATDTQYF. The CDR3 DNA reads as TGTGCCAGCACCCAGCACGCCACAGATACGCAGTATTTT.

DNA of the CDR3: TGTGCCAGCAGTTTAGAGGGGACAGGGGCTAGAGAGACCCAGTACTTC. Translated: CASSLEGTGARETQYF. The chain couples TRBV27 to TRBJ2-5; 10 positions match TRBD1. With V trimmed by 2 bases and J by 4 bases, 7 bases remained unmatched. The CDR3 runs 16 residues. Looked up from germline, CDR1 is MNHEY and CDR2 is SMNVEV (reference sequence).

The chain couples TRBV28 to TRBJ1-1; D ambiguous. The germline V gene encodes CDR1 MDHEN and CDR2 SYDVKM. Between the trimmed V and J ends, which lost 10 bases and 6 bases, there was a span of 15 bases. The CDR3 contains 12 residues. The CDR3 sequence is CATMIRLSEAFF. The DNA for the CDR3 is TGTGCCACCATGATAAGGTTGTCTGAAGCTTTCTTT.

The table lists this clone with a count of one. The chain combines TRBV15 with TRBJ2-1; 8 nucleotides line up with TRBD1. CDR3 size: 19 residues. Unmatched junction bases numbered 19, after V lost 0 bases and J lost 9 bases. CDR1 is LNHNV and CDR2 is YYDKDF in the germline V gene (reference sequence). CDR3 DNA sequence: TGTGCCACCAGCAGAGATCGTCGAACCGGGACAGGTACACTGGGTGAGCAGTTCTTC. Translation: CATSRDRRTGTGTLGEQFF. The complete variable domain, with remaining parts taken from reference TRBV15 and TRBJ2-1, reads DAMVIQNPRYQVTQFGKPVTLSCSQTLNHNVMYWYQQKSSQAPKLLFHYYDKDFNNEADTPDNFQSRRPNTSFCFLDIRSPGLGDTAMYLCATSRDRRTGTGTLGEQFFGPGTRLTVL.

The chain carries TRBV27 and TRBJ2-5; D possibly uses TRBD1 or TRBD2 (7 bases each). Germline V gene lookup returns CDR1 MNHEY and CDR2 SMNVEV (reference sequence). V was clipped by 5 bases and J by 6 bases, with 22 bases between them. The CDR3 consists of 16 residues. The CDR3, as DNA: TGTGCCAGCAGTCGGGGTTTTTCAGGGGGGGAGAAGACCCAGTACTTC. This translates into CASSRGFSGGEKTQYF.

The genes are TRBV10-2 and TRBJ1-1; TRBD1 matches at 8 bases. V shed 6 bases, J shed 1 base, and the junction held 4 bases outside the gene matches. Germline-derived CDR1 and CDR2 are WSHSY and SAAADI. The CDR3 spans 14 residues. CDR3 in DNA: TGCGCCAGCAGCCAGACAGGGGCGAACACTGAAGCTTTCTTT. This sequence encodes CASSQTGANTEAFF.

The chain links TRBV6-5 to TRBJ2-2; 8 nucleotides line up with TRBD1. This CDR3 is built from 15 residues. J gave up 8 bases and V 4 bases, and 9 bases lay outside the gene matches. From germline, CDR1 is MNHEY and CDR2 SVGAGI. In DNA, the CDR3 is TGTGCCAGCAGTTCTAGGACAGGGAATTTGGGGGAGCTGTTTTTT. Its translation: CASSSRTGNLGELFF.

This clone was counted between two and nine times. CDR3 sequence (DNA): TGTGCCAGCAGCCAAGGGAAAGGACGGTATAATTCACCCCTCCACTTT. It translates to CASSQGKGRYNSPLHF. The chain uses TRBV3-1 (or the pseudogene TRBV3-2) and TRBJ1-6; D call uncertain. Germline CDR1 reads LGHDT; CDR2 reads YNNKEL (reference sequence). The V gene lost 1 base and the J gene lost 4 bases, with 11 bases spanning the gap. This CDR3 has 16 amino acids.

The V gene is TRBV7-8, the J gene TRBJ2-7; D unclear. Trimming pared 1 base from V and 3 bases from J, leaving 10 bases between. The CDR3 extends over 14 amino acids. Germline CDR1 SGHVS, CDR2 FQNEAQ. CDR3 protein: CASSLVGGYYEQYV. The CDR3 DNA sequence: TGTGCCAGCAGCTTAGTGGGCGGATACTACGAGCAGTACGTC.

The chain employs TRBV7-2 and TRBJ1-1, with D perhaps matching TRBD1 (6 bases). The CDR3 is made up of 16 amino acids. Looked up from germline, CDR1 is SGHTA and CDR2 is FQGNSA. V lost 2 bases, J lost 3 bases, and 16 bases lay in between. The CDR3 loop is CASSLRGRGADTEAFF. CDR3 sequence (DNA): TGTGCCAGCAGCTTAAGGGGGAGGGGGGCCGACACTGAAGCTTTCTTT.

This clone was found a few times. One end of the junction is discordant with germline, which a read error may explain. This chain links TRBV16 with TRBJ1-5, with TRBD1 matching over 7 bases. CDR3 length equals 13 residues. Germline CDR1 reads KGHSY; CDR2 reads FQNENV. CDR3 coding DNA: TGTGCCAGCAGCCGACAGGGCAAGCAGCCCCAGCATTTT. Its translation is CASSRQGKQPQHF.

CDR3 protein: CARSFSLSDRTNYGYTF. In DNA form, the CDR3 reads TGTGCCAGAAGCTTTTCTCTGTCGGACAGAACTAACTATGGCTACACCTTC. V and J are TRBV5-3 and TRBJ1-2; the D gene is possibly TRBD1 (6 bases). TRBV5-3 is an ORF; its function is uncertain. V was pared by 2 bases and J by 0 bases, with 17 bases between. The CDR3 totals 17 residues.